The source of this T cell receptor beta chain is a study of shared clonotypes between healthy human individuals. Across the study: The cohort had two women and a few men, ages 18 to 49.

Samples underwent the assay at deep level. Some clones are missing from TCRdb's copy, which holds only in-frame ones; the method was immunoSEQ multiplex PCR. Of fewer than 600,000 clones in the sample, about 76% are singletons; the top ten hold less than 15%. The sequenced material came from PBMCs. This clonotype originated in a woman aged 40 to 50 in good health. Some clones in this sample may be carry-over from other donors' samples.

In nucleotides, the CDR3 is TGTGCCAGTTGGACAGGGGGAAACACCATATATTTT. Protein sequence: CASWTGGNTIYF. The chain joins TRBV28 to TRBJ1-3; 8 bases align to TRBD1. This CDR3 has 12 amino acids. Per the germline V gene, CDR1 is MDHEN and CDR2 is SYDVKM. After removal of 9 bases from V and 4 bases from J, the junction contained 2 bases not matched to a gene.